This T cell receptor (beta chain) is drawn from a study of blood T cell repertoires in COVID-19. Authors' processing steps: Amplification of reference gene primers was used by the study to estimate nucleated cell counts. Sequenced by immunoSEQ multiplex PCR; TCRdb stores in-frame clones only, minus some. The DNA gave D and trimming, while V, J and clone size come from that table. Counted here are about 230,000 clones, about 85% occurring once; the ten biggest clones make up 7.5% to 9%. The receptor was isolated from a woman of 80 years or more with acute or convalescent COVID-19. The sequencing sample was made of peripheral blood.

The CDR3 is CASSKEGYGYTF. The CDR3 DNA reads as TGTGCCAGCAGCAAAGAGGGCTATGGCTACACCTTC. V is TRBV9 and J is TRBJ1-2; no clear D. CDR1 is SGDLS and CDR2 is YYNGEE in the germline V gene. The CDR3 contains 12 residues. Trimming removed 4 bases from V and 4 bases from J, with 8 bases in between.